This T cell receptor beta chain was identified in a study of beta chain features in type 1 diabetes. Every isolated RNA sample was fully reverse transcribed, so sequencing captured expressed TCRB transcripts. The repertoire was sequenced with immunoSEQ multiplex PCR; TCRdb's copy has only in-frame clones and lacks some. The table shows more than 300,000 clones, with 6.5% to 10% occurring only once. With 5 bases clipped from V and 2 bases from J, the junction kept 1 base outside the gene matches. CDR1 and CDR2 (germline): MDHEN, SYDVKM. This CDR3 comprises 13 residues. Sorting of CD4+ naive, central memory, regulatory and stem cell-like memory cells was performed via CD45RO/CCR7/CD25/CD127/CD95/CD27. This clone was seen ten or more times. Its antigen is not identified. General study findings and limits: Any HLA type influence on TCRB rearrangement was left unresolved here. Patients showed naive, central memory and Treg TCRB repertoires that appeared more similar than those of healthy donors.

Material: central memory CD4+ T cells from blood. The chain recombines TRBV28 with TRBJ2-7; 9 bases match TRBD1. The receptor comes from a woman between 18 and 29 years old in good health. The CDR3 loop is CASSTGGPYEQYF. As DNA, the CDR3 is TGTGCCAGCAGTACAGGGGGCCCCTACGAGCAGTACTTC.